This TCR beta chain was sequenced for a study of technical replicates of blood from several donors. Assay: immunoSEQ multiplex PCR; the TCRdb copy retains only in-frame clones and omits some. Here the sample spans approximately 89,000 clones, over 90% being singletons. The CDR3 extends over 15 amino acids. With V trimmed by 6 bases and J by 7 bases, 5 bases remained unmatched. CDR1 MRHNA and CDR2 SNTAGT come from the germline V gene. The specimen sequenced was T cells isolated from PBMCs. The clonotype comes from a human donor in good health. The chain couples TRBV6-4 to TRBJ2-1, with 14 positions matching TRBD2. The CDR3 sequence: CASRTGTSGRNEQFF. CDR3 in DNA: TGTGCCAGCAGGACCGGGACTAGCGGGAGAAATGAGCAGTTCTTC.